This TCR beta chain was retrieved from a study of blood T cell repertoires in COVID-19. Study processing details: Amplifying reference gene primers gave estimates of nucleated cell counts. Data came from immunoSEQ multiplex PCR; TCRdb stores just in-frame clones and leaves some out. V and J calls and clone size are given by that table; D and trimming were obtained from the DNA. Among around 180,000 clones, around three quarters were seen once, and the ten largest hold about 15%. The V end was cut by 2 bases, the J end by 5 bases, with 9 bases between. The CDR3 is made up of 13 amino acids. Germline V gives CDR1 MNHEY, CDR2 SVGAGI. Ages ranged from about 18 to 89 years, with residence in approximately 23 US areas.

The origin of this receptor is a woman in her forties or fifties with acute COVID-19. The V and J genes are TRBV6-5 and TRBJ1-1; a weak D match, TRBD1 (5 bases). The sample comprised PBMCs or T cells enriched from blood (not recorded which). CDR3 region: CASSYDRRTEAFF. The CDR3 DNA is TGTGCCAGCAGTTACGACAGAAGGACTGAAGCTTTCTTT.